The 5 T cell receptor beta chains in this list originate from one sample, sequenced in a study of cytomegalovirus exposure and HLA in healthy donors. Researchers ran the PCR with 60 Vbeta and 13 Jbeta primers. Some clones are missing from TCRdb's copy, which holds only in-frame ones; the method was immunoSEQ multiplex PCR. The table lists about 150,000 clones, around 66% of them singletons. Sequenced sample: PBMCs. The receptors stem from a woman aged 25 to 39 in good health and CMV-seropositive.

This rearrangement joins TRBV9 to TRBJ1-2; no definite D call. This CDR3 region has 15 residues. Per the germline V gene, CDR1 is SGDLS and CDR2 is YYNGEE. Trimming removed 3 bases at V and 8 bases at J, with 20 bases between. The CDR3 DNA is TGTGCCAGCAGCGCGTCCGGGAGCCAGACTAAGGGCTACACCTTC. It encodes CASSASGSQTKGYTF.

This rearrangement joins TRBV19 to TRBJ2-5; D is possibly TRBD2 (5 bases). The CDR3 extends over 11 amino acids. Between the trimmed V and J ends, which lost 6 bases and 5 bases, there was a span of 7 bases. CDR1 is LNHDA, CDR2 SQIVND, per germline (reference sequence). This chain's CDR3 is CASRREETQYF. DNA for the CDR3: TGTGCCAGTAGGAGGGAGGAGACCCAGTACTTC. The whole variable domain, remainder taken from reference TRBV19 and TRBJ2-5, is DGGITQSPKYLFRKEGQNVTLSCEQNLNHDAMYWYRQDPGQGLRLIYYSQIVNDFQKGDIAEGYSVSREKKESFPLTVTSAQKNPTAFYLCASRREETQYFGPGTRLLVL.

This clone was picked up one time. The gene calls are TRBV27 and TRBJ2-7; 8 bases map to TRBD1. Germline V gene data show CDR1 as MNHEY and CDR2 as SMNVEV (reference sequence). The CDR3 loop spans 13 amino acids. J lost 3 bases, V lost 6 bases, and 4 bases had no gene match. CDR3 nucleotide sequence: TGTGCCAGCAGCCGGGACAGGCGCTACGAGCAGTACTTC. As protein: CASSRDRRYEQYF.

This clone turned up a few times. The chain employs TRBV6-6 and TRBJ2-1; D is perhaps TRBD1 (5 bases). In germline, CDR1 is MNHNY, CDR2 SVGAGI (reference sequence). Between the trimmed V and J ends, which lost 2 bases and 5 bases, there was a span of 7 bases. The CDR3 runs 13 residues. The CDR3 bases are TGTGCCAGCAGTTACATCAGGGACAATGAGCAGTTCTTC. Protein: CASSYIRDNEQFF.

The V and J genes are TRBV6-1 and TRBJ1-1, with D uncertain. The V end lost 5 bases, the J end lost 1 base, and 14 bases lay between the germline ends. The CDR3 is 15 residues long. Germline CDR1 MNHNS, CDR2 SASEGT. The CDR3 protein is CASSPHQRQNTEAFF. The CDR3 coding sequence is TGTGCCAGCAGTCCTCACCAGAGACAGAACACTGAAGCTTTCTTT.